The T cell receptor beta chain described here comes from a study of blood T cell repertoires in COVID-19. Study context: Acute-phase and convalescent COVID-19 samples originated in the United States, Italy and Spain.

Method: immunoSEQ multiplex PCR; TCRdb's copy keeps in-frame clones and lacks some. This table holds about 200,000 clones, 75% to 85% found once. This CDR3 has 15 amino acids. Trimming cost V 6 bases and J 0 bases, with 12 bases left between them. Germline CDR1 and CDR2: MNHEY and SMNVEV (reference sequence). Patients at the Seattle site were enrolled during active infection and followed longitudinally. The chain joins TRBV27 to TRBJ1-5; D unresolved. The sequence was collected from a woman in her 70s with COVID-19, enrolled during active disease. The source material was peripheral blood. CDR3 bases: TGTGCCAGCAGCCGACACCTGGATAGCAATCAGCCCCAGCATTTT. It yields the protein CASSRHLDSNQPQHF.